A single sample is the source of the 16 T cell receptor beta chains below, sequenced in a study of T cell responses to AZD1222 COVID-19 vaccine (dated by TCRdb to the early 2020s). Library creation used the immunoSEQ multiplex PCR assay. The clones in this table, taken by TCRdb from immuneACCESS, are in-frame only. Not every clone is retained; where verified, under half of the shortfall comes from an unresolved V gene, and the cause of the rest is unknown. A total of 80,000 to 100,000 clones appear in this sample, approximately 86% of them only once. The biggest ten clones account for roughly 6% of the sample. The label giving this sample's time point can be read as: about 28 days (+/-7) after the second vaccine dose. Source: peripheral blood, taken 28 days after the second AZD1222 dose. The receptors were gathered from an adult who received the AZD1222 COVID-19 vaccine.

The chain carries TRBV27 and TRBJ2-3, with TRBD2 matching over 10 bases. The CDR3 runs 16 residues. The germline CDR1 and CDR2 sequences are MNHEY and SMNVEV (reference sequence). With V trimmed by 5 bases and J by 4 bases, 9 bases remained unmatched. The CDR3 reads CASSGLAGVSADTQYF. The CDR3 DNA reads TGTGCCAGCAGTGGGCTAGCGGGAGTCTCAGCAGATACGCAGTATTTT.

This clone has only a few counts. For the CDR3, the DNA is TGTGCCATCAGTGATTTAGGGGGTTGGTATTTT. Its protein product is CAISDLGGWYF. The chain uses TRBV10-3 and TRBJ2-3, with a possible D match to TRBD1 (6 bases). This CDR3 region has 11 residues. The ends were cut back, 3 bases at V and 14 bases at J, with 12 bases in the middle. Germline CDR1 reads ENHRY; CDR2 reads SYGVKD.

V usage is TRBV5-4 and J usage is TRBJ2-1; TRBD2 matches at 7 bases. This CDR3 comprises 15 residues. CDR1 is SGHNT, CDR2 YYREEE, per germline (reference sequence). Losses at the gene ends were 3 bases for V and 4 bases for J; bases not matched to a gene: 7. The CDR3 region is CASSSKMGGYNEQFF. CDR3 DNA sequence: TGTGCCAGCAGCTCCAAAATGGGGGGGTACAATGAGCAGTTCTTC.

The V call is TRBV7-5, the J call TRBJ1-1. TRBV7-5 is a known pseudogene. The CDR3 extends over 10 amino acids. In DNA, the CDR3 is TGTGTCAGCTCGAACACTGAAGCTTTCTTT. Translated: CVSSNTEAFF.

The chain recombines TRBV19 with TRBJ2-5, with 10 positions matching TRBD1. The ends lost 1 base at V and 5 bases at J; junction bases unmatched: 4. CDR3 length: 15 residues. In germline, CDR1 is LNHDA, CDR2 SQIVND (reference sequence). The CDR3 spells CASSIGQGAGETQYF. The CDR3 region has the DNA TGTGCCAGTAGTATAGGACAGGGGGCGGGGGAGACCCAGTACTTC.

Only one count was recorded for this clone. CDR3 sequence reads: CASSDSRTYTDTQYF. The CDR3 DNA sequence: TGCGCCAGCAGTGACTCGAGGACCTACACAGATACGCAGTATTTT. The rearrangement links TRBV10-1 to TRBJ2-3, with D unresolved. This CDR3 is built from 15 residues. V was trimmed by 3 bases and J by 2 bases, leaving 12 bases between them. Germline CDR1 reads WNHNN; CDR2 reads SYGVQD (reference sequence).

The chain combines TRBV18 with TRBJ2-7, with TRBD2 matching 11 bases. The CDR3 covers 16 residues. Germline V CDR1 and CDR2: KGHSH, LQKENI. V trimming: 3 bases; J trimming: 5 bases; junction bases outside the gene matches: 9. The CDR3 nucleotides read TGTGCCAGCTCACCGAGACTAGCGGGGAGTATCAACGAGCAGTACTTC. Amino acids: CASSPRLAGSINEQYF.

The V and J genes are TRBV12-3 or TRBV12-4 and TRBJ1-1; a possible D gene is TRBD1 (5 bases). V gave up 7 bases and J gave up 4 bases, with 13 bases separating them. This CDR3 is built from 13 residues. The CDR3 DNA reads TGTGCCAGCACCCTCGGGAGGGGCACTGAAGCTTTCTTT. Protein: CASTLGRGTEAFF.

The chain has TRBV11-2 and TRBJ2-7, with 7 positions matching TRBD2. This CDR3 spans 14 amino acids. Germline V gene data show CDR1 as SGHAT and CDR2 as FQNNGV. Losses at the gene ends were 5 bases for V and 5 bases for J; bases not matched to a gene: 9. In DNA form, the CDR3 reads TGTGCCAGCAGCCTATGGGGGGGGAGGGACGAGCAGTACTTC. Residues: CASSLWGGRDEQYF.

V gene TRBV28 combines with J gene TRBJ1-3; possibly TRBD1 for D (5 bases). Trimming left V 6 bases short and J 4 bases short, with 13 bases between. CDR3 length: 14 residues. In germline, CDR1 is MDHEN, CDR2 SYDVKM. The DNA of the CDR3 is TGTGCCAGCAGGGGCCGGGGGTCAGGAAACACCATATATTTT. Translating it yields CASRGRGSGNTIYF.

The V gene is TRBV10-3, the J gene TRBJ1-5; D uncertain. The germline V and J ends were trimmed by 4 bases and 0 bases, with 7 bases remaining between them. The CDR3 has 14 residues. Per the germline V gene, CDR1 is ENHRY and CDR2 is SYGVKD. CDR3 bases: TGTGCCATCAGTGGGCGGGGTAGCAATCAGCCCCAGCATTTT. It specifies CAISGRGSNQPQHF.

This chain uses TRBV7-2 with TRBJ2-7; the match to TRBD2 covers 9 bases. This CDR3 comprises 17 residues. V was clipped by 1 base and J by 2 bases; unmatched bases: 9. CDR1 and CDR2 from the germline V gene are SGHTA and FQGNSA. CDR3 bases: TGTGCCAGCAGCTTAGGGGGCACTAGCGGGCAAACCTACGAGCAGTACTTC. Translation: CASSLGGTSGQTYEQYF. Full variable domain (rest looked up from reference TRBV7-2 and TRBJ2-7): GAGVSQSPSNKVTEKGKDVELRCDPISGHTALYWYRQSLGQGLEFLIYFQGNSAPDKSGLPSDRFSAERTGGSVSTLTIQRTQQEDSAVYLCASSLGGTSGQTYEQYFGPGTRLTVT.

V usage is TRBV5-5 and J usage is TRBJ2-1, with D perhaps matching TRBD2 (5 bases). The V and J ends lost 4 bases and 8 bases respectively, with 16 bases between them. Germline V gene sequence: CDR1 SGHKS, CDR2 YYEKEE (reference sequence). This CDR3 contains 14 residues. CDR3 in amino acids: CASSRRGIRDEQFF. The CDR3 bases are TGTGCCAGCAGCCGTCGAGGGATTAGGGATGAGCAGTTCTTC.

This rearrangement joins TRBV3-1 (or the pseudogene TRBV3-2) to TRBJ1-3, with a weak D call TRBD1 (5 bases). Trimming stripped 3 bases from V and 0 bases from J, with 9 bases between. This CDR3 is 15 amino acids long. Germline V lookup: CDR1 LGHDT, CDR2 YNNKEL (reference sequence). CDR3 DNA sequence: TGTGCCAGCAGCCAGGCGACAGCCTCTGGAAACACCATATATTTT. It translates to CASSQATASGNTIYF.

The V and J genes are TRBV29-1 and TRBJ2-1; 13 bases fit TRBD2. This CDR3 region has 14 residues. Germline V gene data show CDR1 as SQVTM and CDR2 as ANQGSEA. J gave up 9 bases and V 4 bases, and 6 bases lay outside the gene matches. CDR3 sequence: CSVGTSGRAVEQFF. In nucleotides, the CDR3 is TGCAGCGTTGGAACTAGCGGGAGGGCCGTTGAGCAGTTCTTC.

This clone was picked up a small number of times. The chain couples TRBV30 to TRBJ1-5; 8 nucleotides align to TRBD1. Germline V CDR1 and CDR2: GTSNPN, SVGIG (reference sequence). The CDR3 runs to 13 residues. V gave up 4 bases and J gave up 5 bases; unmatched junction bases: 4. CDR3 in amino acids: CAWNRGSDQPQHF. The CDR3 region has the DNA TGTGCCTGGAACAGGGGGAGTGATCAGCCCCAGCATTTT.